This T cell receptor beta chain was sequenced during a study of early T cells in non-severe SARS-CoV-2 infection (dated by TCRdb to 2020 to 2023). In terms of the full investigation: Because TCR sequencing was done on bulk RNA from unsorted whole blood, the alpha and beta chains could not be paired. Results and caveats for the whole study, not just this receptor: VDJdb matching was skewed toward anti-spike CD8 responses and likely underestimated virus-specific expansions, missing private and CD4 specificities.

This clonotype was seen ten or more times. Its target antigen remains unknown. Base qualities were left out, and no much larger clone turns up one base away. The library was obtained by 5' RACE. The sample was run on a NextSeq 500. In the TCR library protocol, unique molecular identifiers were attached to individual cDNA molecules to correct for PCR bias and sequencing error. Sequencing covered both TCR alpha and beta chains, and within each sample the abundances of alpha and beta sequences were tightly co-correlated. Per the original workflow: V gene, J gene and CDR3 annotation of TCR sequences was performed with Decombinator V4. TCRs were defined as expanded if a significant change between any two time points was detected under a Poisson model with p below 0.0001. TCR abundances were normalised to the total number of TCRs sequenced per sample and expressed as counts per million. MAIT TCRs were defined by TRAV1-2 paired with TRAJ12, TRAJ20 or TRAJ33, and iNKT TCRs by TRAV10 paired with TRAJ18. VDJdb, accessed on 1 November 2021, was searched for TCRs annotated for CMV, EBV and SARS-CoV-2, and TCRs annotated for more than one antigen were excluded. Starting from the raw public reads, TCRdb applied fastp trimming at Q25, assembled clones with MiXCR and retained in-frame beta chains. A single entry per CDR3 protein holds the most common genes and DNA from its merged rows. The V and J calls, along with clone size, are taken from TCRdb and not from the paper's own processing. The sample table lists about 77,000 distinct CDR3 sequences, approximately 16% of them with a count of one. Jointly, the top ten make up roughly 2.7% of the sample.

The CDR3, from cysteine to phenylalanine, totals 14 residues. The DNA shown is the 42-base CDR3, in frame from base 1. Via the germline V gene, CDR1 is SQVTM and CDR2 ANQGSEA. V is shortened by 4 bases, J by 1 base, and the region joining them spans 14 bases. A case-control design nested within a healthcare worker cohort in London, UK, was used, with weekly nasopharyngeal swab PCR tests and blood sampling performed. Healthcare workers were recruited between 23 and 31 March 2020, during the week of the UK lockdown, and were followed weekly for up to about 15 weeks. Sample: whole blood. The rearranged segments are TRBV29-1 and TRBJ2-7; the D region is possibly TRBD1 or TRBD2, each matching across 6 bases. The clonotype comes from an adult who was a healthcare worker with PCR-confirmed SARS-CoV-2 infection or an uninfected control (not recorded which). This receptor has the CDR3 CSVGGAGGSYEQYF. In nucleotides, the sequence is TGCAGCGTTGGGGGGGCCGGTGGATCCTACGAGCAGTACTTC.